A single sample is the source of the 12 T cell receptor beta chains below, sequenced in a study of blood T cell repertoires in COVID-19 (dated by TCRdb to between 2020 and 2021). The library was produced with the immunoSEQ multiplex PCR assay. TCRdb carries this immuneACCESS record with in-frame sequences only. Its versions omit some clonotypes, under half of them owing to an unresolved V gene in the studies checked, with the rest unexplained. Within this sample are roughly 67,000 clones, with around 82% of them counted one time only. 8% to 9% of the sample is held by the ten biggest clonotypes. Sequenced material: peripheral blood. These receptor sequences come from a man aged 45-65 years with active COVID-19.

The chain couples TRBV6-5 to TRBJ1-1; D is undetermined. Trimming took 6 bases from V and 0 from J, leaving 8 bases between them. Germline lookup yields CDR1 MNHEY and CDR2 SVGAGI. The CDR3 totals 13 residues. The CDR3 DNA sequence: TGTGCCAGCAGGACATCAGTGAACACTGAAGCTTTCTTT. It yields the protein CASRTSVNTEAFF.

The chain's CDR3 is CASSLPAGQGRTGELFF. CDR3 sequence (DNA): TGCGCCAGCAGCCTCCCCGCGGGACAGGGAAGGACCGGGGAGCTGTTTTTT. The gene calls are TRBV5-1 and TRBJ2-2; 9 bases are shared with TRBD1. The germline V gene encodes CDR1 SGHRS and CDR2 YFSETQ. V shed 4 bases and J 5 bases; nucleotides not matched to a gene: 12. The length of the CDR3 is 17 residues.

The CDR3 region is CASSLAFTGAGGYTF. In DNA, the CDR3 is TGTGCCAGCAGCTTAGCCTTTACCGGCGCAGGAGGCTACACCTTC. The chain has TRBV7-2 and TRBJ1-2; D is uncertain. Trimming took off 0 bases at V and 8 bases at J, with 16 bases between the two ends. In germline, CDR1 is SGHTA, CDR2 FQGNSA. The CDR3 has 15 amino acids.

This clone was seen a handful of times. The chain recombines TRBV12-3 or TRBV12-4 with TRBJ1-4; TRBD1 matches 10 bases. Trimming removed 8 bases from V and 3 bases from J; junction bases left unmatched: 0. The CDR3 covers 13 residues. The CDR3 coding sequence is TGTGCCAGCGGACAGGGGGCTAATGAAAAACTGTTTTTT. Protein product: CASGQGANEKLFF.

For the CDR3, the DNA is TGCAGCGCTGCGACAGGGGAAGCTTTCTTT. Its translation: CSAATGEAFF. V gene TRBV29-1 combines with J gene TRBJ1-1; 7 bases are a match to TRBD1. Germline V lookup: CDR1 SQVTM, CDR2 ANQGSEA. J was trimmed by 8 bases and V by 7 bases; bases with no gene match: 4. The CDR3 extends over 10 amino acids.

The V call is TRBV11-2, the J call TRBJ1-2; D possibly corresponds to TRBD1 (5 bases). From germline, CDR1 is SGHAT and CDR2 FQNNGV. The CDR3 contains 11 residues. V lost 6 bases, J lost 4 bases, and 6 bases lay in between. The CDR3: CASRGGYGYTF. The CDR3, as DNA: TGTGCCAGCAGGGGGGGCTATGGCTACACCTTC.

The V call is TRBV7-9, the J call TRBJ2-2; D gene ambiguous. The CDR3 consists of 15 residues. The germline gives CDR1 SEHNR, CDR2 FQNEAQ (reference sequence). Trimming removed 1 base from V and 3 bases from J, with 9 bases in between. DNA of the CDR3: TGTGCCAGCAGCTTAGTTTCAGGCCACACCGGGGAGCTGTTTTTT. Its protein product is CASSLVSGHTGELFF.

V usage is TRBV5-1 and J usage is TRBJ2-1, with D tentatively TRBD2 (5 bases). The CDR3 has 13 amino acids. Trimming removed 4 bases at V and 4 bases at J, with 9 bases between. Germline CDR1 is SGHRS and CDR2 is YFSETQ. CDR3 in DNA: TGCGCCAGCAGCATCGGACTTTACAATGAGCAGTTCTTC. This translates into CASSIGLYNEQFF.

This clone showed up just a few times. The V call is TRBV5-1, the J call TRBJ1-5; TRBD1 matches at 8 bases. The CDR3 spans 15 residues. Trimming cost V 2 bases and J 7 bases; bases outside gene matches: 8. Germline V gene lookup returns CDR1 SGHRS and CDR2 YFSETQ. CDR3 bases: TGCGCCAGCAGCTTCGGGGACAGGAAGGGGCAGCCCCAGCATTTT. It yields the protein CASSFGDRKGQPQHF.

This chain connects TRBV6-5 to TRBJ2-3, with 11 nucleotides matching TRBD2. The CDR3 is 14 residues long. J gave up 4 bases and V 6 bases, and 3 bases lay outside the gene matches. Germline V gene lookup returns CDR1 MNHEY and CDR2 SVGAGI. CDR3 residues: CASRLAGAPDTQYF. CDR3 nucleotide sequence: TGTGCCAGCAGACTAGCGGGGGCCCCAGATACGCAGTATTTT.

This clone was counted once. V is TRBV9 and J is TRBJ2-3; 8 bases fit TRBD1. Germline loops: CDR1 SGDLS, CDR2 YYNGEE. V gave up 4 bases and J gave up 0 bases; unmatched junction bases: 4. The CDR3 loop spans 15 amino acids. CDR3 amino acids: CASSRTGTSTDTQYF. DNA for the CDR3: TGTGCCAGCAGCAGGACAGGGACCAGCACAGATACGCAGTATTTT.

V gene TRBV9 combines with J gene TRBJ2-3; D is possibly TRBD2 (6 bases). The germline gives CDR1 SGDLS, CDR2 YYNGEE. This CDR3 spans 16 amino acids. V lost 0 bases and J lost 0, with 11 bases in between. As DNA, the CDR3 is TGTGCCAGCAGCGTAGCGGGCGGGGACAGCACAGATACGCAGTATTTT. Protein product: CASSVAGGDSTDTQYF.